This TCR beta chain was identified in a study of T cell changes during pregnancy in multiple sclerosis. Germline values: CDR1 MNHEY, CDR2 SMNVEV (reference sequence). The CDR3 has 16 amino acids. Trimming left V 3 bases short and J 2 bases short, with 13 bases between. TCRdb keeps only in-frame clones here, not all; method: immunoSEQ multiplex PCR. The sample has fewer than 40,000 clones, 94% seen once; the top ten hold 0.3% to 0.4%. This chain connects TRBV27 to TRBJ1-4, with D maybe TRBD1 (5 bases). This sequence was found in a female donor with multiple sclerosis, enrolled in a pregnancy study. The sequenced sample was CD4+ T cells from peripheral blood mononuclear cells, obtained after pregnancy. DNA of the CDR3: TGTGCCAGCAGTTTCGAGGGACTGCCTACTAATGAAAAACTGTTTTTT. Translating it yields CASSFEGLPTNEKLFF.